The 2 T cell receptor beta chains in this list originate from one sample, sequenced in a study of a mutant IDH1 vaccine in newly diagnosed glioma (dated by TCRdb to 2020 to 2022). The receptor library was made with the immunoSEQ multiplex PCR assay. TCRdb's version of the immuneACCESS table is confined to in-frame rearrangements and falls short of the full clone set. An unresolved V gene accounts for under half of the shortfall where checked; the remainder is of unknown origin. Across this sample there are approximately 67,000 clones, with more than 70% seen only once. 4% to 5.5% of the sample rests with the top ten. The intended sense of this specimen's time point label: baseline, week 1 (first vaccination visit). The sample's treatment or condition label is to be understood as: pre-vaccination baseline after standard-of-care therapy. Sequences were derived from peripheral blood mononuclear cells (PBMCs), sampled from a glioma patient treated with radiotherapy, temozolomide or both. The receptors stem from a woman under 30 with glioma. Some clones in this sample may be carry-over from other donors' samples.

The J gene is TRBJ2-4, the V gene TRBV5-1; possibly TRBD2 for D (5 bases). Germline CDR1 is SGHRS and CDR2 is YFSETQ. Deletions cut 4 bases from V and 0 bases from J, with 11 bases between. This CDR3 has 15 amino acids. The CDR3 region has the DNA TGCGCCAGCAGCCTGGGAGATCTAGCCAAAAACATTCAGTACTTC. This codes for CASSLGDLAKNIQYF.

The chain couples TRBV5-4 to TRBJ2-3; the D gene is possibly TRBD2 (5 bases). CDR1 is SGHNT and CDR2 is YYREEE in the germline V gene (reference sequence). The CDR3 is 16 residues long. The V end lost 4 bases, the J end lost 0 bases, and 15 bases lay between the germline ends. The DNA for the CDR3 is TGTGCCAGCAGCCTACTAGTACGGGAAAGCACAGATACGCAGTATTTT. It encodes CASSLLVRESTDTQYF.